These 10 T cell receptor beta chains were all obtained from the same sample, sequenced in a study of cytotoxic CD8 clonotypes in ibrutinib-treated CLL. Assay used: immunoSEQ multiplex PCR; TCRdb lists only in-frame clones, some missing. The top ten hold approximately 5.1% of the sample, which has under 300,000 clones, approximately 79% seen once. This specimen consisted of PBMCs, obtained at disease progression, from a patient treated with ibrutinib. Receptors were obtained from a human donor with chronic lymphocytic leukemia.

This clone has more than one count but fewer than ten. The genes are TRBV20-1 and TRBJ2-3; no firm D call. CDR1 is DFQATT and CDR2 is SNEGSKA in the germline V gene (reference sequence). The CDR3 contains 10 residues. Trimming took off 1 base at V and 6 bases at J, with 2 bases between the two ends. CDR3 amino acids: CSARVDTQYF. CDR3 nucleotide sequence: TGCAGTGCTAGAGTTGATACGCAGTATTTT.

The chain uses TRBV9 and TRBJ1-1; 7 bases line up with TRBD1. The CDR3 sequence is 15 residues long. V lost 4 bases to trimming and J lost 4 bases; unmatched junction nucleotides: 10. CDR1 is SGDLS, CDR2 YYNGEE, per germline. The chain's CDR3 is CASSKTGNGVTEAFF. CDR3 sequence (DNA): TGTGCCAGCAGCAAGACAGGGAATGGAGTCACTGAAGCTTTCTTT.

The CDR3 nucleotides are TGTGCCAGCAGCAGGACAGGGGCCAAAAACATTCAGTACTTC. Residues: CASSRTGAKNIQYF. This chain joins TRBV7-2 and TRBJ2-4; 8 bases match TRBD1. V shed 5 bases, J shed 1 base, and the junction held 1 base outside the gene matches. CDR1 SGHTA and CDR2 FQGNSA come from the germline V gene. The CDR3 sequence is 14 residues long. The whole variable domain, filled in from reference TRBV7-2 and TRBJ2-4, reads GAGVSQSPSNKVTEKGKDVELRCDPISGHTALYWYRQSLGQGLEFLIYFQGNSAPDKSGLPSDRFSAERTGGSVSTLTIQRTQQEDSAVYLCASSRTGAKNIQYFGAGTRLSVL.

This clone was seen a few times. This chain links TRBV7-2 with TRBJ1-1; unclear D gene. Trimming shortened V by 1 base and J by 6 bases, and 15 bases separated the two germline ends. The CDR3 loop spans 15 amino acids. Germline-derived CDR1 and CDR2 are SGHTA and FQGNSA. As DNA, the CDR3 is TGTGCCAGCAGCTTAGTAGGGTCCTACGGCTCTGAAGCTTTCTTT. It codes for CASSLVGSYGSEAFF. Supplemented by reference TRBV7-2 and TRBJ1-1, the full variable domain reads GAGVSQSPSNKVTEKGKDVELRCDPISGHTALYWYRQSLGQGLEFLIYFQGNSAPDKSGLPSDRFSAERTGGSVSTLTIQRTQQEDSAVYLCASSLVGSYGSEAFFGQGTRLTVV.

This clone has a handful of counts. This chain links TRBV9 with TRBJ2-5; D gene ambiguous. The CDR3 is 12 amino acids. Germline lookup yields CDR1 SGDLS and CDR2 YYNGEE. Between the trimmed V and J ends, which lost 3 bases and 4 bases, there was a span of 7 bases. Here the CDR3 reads CASSAVGETQYF. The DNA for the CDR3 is TGTGCCAGCAGCGCGGTGGGAGAGACCCAGTACTTC.

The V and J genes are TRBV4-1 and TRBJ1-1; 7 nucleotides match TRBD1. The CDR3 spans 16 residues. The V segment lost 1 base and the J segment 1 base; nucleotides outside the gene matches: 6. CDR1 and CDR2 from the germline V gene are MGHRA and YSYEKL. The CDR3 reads CASSQALRGWNTEAFF. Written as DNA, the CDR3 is TGCGCCAGCAGCCAAGCCCTCAGGGGGTGGAACACTGAAGCTTTCTTT.

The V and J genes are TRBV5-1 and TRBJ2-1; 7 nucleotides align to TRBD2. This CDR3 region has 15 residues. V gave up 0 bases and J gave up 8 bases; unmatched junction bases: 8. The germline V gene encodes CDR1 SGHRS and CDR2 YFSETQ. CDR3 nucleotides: TGCGCCAGCAGCTTGGCTTTGGGAGGGGTGTATGAGCAGTTCTTC. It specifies CASSLALGGVYEQFF.

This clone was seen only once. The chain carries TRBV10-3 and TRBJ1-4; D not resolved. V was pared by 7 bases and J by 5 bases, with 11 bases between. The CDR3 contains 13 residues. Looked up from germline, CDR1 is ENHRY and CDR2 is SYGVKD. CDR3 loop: CAIKGVENEKLFF. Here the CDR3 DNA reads TGTGCCATCAAGGGTGTGGAAAATGAAAAACTGTTTTTT.

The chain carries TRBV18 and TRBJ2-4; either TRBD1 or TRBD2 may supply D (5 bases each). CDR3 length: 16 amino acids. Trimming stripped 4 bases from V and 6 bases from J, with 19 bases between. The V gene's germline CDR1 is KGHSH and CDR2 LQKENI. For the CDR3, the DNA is TGTGCCAGCTCACTAGCCCCACAGGACGGGGTAAACATTCAGTACTTC. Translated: CASSLAPQDGVNIQYF. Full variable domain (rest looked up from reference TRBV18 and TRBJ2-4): NAGVMQNPRHLVRRRGQEARLRCSPMKGHSHVYWYRQLPEEGLKFMVYLQKENIIDESGMPKERFSAEFPKEGPSILRIQQVVRGDSAAYFCASSLAPQDGVNIQYFGAGTRLSVL.

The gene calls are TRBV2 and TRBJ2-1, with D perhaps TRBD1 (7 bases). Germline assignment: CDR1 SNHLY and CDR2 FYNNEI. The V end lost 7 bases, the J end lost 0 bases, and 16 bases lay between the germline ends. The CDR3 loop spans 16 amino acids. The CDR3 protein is CASTKWRGLSYNEQFF. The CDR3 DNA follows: TGTGCCAGCACCAAATGGAGGGGGCTCTCCTACAATGAGCAGTTCTTC.